A single sample gave rise to the 30 T cell receptor beta chains below, sequenced in a study of CD8 T cells in ankylosing spondylitis. TCRdb reprocessed the 5' RACE reads with MiXCR, giving one entry per CDR3 protein. The table includes about 340,000 distinct CDR3 sequences, 20% to 25% detected once. Sequenced material: blood, either unsorted or a sorted T cell fraction (not recorded which). The receptors stem from a male donor with ankylosing spondylitis or in good health (not recorded which).

The genes are TRBV4-1 and TRBJ1-1; 9 positions agree with TRBD1. The CDR3 runs to 15 residues. Germline assignment: CDR1 MGHRA and CDR2 YSYEKL. Trimming cost V 5 bases and J 0 bases; bases outside gene matches: 4. The CDR3 loop is CASSYGQGLNTEAFF. The CDR3 nucleotides are TGCGCCAGCAGCTATGGACAGGGGCTGAACACTGAAGCTTTCTTT.

This clonotype was detected a few times. This sequence joins TRBV30 and TRBJ2-7; possibly TRBD2 for D (6 bases). The V and J ends lost 1 base and 4 bases respectively, with 17 bases between them. This CDR3 region has 15 residues. Per the germline V gene, CDR1 is GTSNPN and CDR2 is SVGIG (reference sequence). The CDR3 sequence is CAWSESRGNPYEQYF. The CDR3 nucleotides read TGTGCCTGGAGTGAATCCCGCGGGAACCCTTACGAGCAGTACTTC.

This sequence joins TRBV27 and TRBJ2-3; TRBD1 might be the D (5 bases). The CDR3 runs to 13 residues. V was trimmed by 0 bases and J by 6 bases, leaving 7 bases between them. Germline V CDR1 and CDR2: MNHEY, SMNVEV (reference sequence). CDR3 amino acids: CASSLSRADTQYF. The CDR3 nucleotides read TGTGCCAGCAGTTTATCCAGGGCTGATACGCAGTATTTT.

The chain recombines TRBV28 with TRBJ2-1; TRBD2 agrees at 9 bases. This CDR3 region has 14 residues. V lost 6 bases to trimming and J lost 2 bases; unmatched junction nucleotides: 2. Germline CDR1 and CDR2: MDHEN and SYDVKM. CDR3 region: CASSRLAAYNEQFF. The CDR3 DNA follows: TGTGCCAGCAGCCGACTAGCGGCCTACAATGAGCAGTTCTTC.

This clonotype showed up just a few times. The chain uses TRBV11-2 and TRBJ2-2; D not certain. Between the trimmed V and J ends, which lost 1 base and 5 bases, there was a span of 5 bases. There are 13 residues in the CDR3. Germline V gene lookup returns CDR1 SGHAT and CDR2 FQNNGV. CDR3 sequence (DNA): TGTGCCAGCAGCTTAGTGAAGACCGGGGAGCTGTTTTTT. Its translation is CASSLVKTGELFF.

This sequence joins TRBV14 and TRBJ2-7; D is unresolved. Germline V gives CDR1 SGHDN, CDR2 FVKESK. The CDR3 covers 12 residues. V was trimmed by 8 bases and J by 4 bases, leaving 12 bases between them. The CDR3 sequence: CASGEVLYEQYF. The CDR3 DNA sequence: TGTGCCAGCGGAGAAGTCCTTTACGAGCAGTACTTC.

This clonotype has only a few counts. The CDR3 loop reads CASSFFLGSSYEQYF. The CDR3 DNA reads TGTGCCAGCAGCTTCTTCTTGGGCAGCTCCTACGAGCAGTACTTC. This rearrangement joins TRBV7-2 to TRBJ2-7; D is unresolved. CDR3 size: 15 residues. V lost 3 bases and J 0 bases, leaving 12 bases between the germline ends. CDR1 is SGHTA, CDR2 FQGNSA, per germline.

In this sample, this clonotype turned up a few times. V gene TRBV12-3 or TRBV12-4 combines with J gene TRBJ1-5; 9 nucleotides agree with TRBD1. Trimming cost V 5 bases and J 6 bases; bases outside gene matches: 5. The CDR3 loop spans 14 amino acids. The CDR3 DNA reads TGTGCCAGCAGTCCGACAGGGGGAAGTCAGCCCCAGCATTTT. This codes for CASSPTGGSQPQHF.

This rearrangement joins TRBV5-1 to TRBJ2-3; 10 nucleotides line up with TRBD2. J was trimmed by 3 bases and V by 3 bases; bases with no gene match: 10. CDR1 SGHRS and CDR2 YFSETQ come from the germline V gene. The CDR3 covers 17 residues. DNA of the CDR3: TGCGCCAGCAGCTCCTTCATAGCGGGGGGAGGGACAGATACGCAGTATTTT. It is translated as CASSSFIAGGGTDTQYF.

The V gene is TRBV2, the J gene TRBJ2-7; 7 positions agree with TRBD1. Germline CDR1 reads SNHLY; CDR2 reads FYNNEI. The CDR3 contains 15 residues. The V and J ends lost 5 bases and 7 bases, in that order; junction bases with no gene match: 14. CDR3 sequence reads: CASSFLVTGPLEQYF. The CDR3 DNA follows: TGTGCCAGCAGTTTCCTCGTGACAGGGCCCTTAGAGCAGTACTTC.

This chain links TRBV12-3 or TRBV12-4 with TRBJ2-1, with no clear D. V was trimmed by 5 bases and J by 6 bases, leaving 14 bases between them. The CDR3 runs 14 residues. CDR3 coding DNA: TGTGCCAGCAGTCCCCCGGTGGCCTCCAATGAGCAGTTCTTC. It yields the protein CASSPPVASNEQFF.

This clonotype was detected only a few times. The J gene is TRBJ2-3, the V gene TRBV2; D not certain. The V end was cut by 8 bases, the J end by 2 bases, with 8 bases between. There are 12 residues in the CDR3. Germline V gives CDR1 SNHLY, CDR2 FYNNEI. The CDR3 region is CASWEDTDTQYF. CDR3 DNA sequence: TGTGCCAGCTGGGAAGACACAGATACGCAGTATTTT.

The chain joins TRBV6-5 to TRBJ2-7; 7 bases fit TRBD1. The CDR3 loop spans 15 amino acids. With 3 bases clipped from V and 4 bases from J, the junction kept 9 bases outside the gene matches. The germline V gene has CDR1 MNHEY and CDR2 SVGAGI. The CDR3 sequence: CASSYRDGTAYEQYF. In nucleotides, the CDR3 is TGTGCCAGCAGTTATAGGGACGGGACAGCTTACGAGCAGTACTTC.

This chain links TRBV4-1 with TRBJ2-2; D not resolved. V was pared by 2 bases and J by 5 bases, with 6 bases between. The CDR3 totals 13 residues. Germline assignment: CDR1 MGHRA and CDR2 YSYEKL. CDR3 in DNA: TGCGCCAGCAGCCAAATCGGGACCGGGGAGCTGTTTTTT. Protein product: CASSQIGTGELFF.

There are a few counts of this clonotype. The gene calls are TRBV12-3 or TRBV12-4 and TRBJ2-7, with 13 bases that match TRBD2. V was pared by 6 bases and J by 2 bases, with 4 bases of the junction left unmatched. The CDR3 is 15 residues long. The CDR3 DNA follows: TGTGCCAGCAGGCAACTAGCGGGGGGGACCTACGAGCAGTACTTC. It is translated as CASRQLAGGTYEQYF.

V and J are TRBV27 and TRBJ2-3; 7 nucleotides align to TRBD1. The J segment lost 0 bases and the V segment lost 7 bases, leaving 7 bases of the junction unmatched. Per germline, CDR1 MNHEY and CDR2 SMNVEV (reference sequence). The CDR3 extends over 15 amino acids. The CDR3: CASMEGGPSTDTQYF. CDR3 DNA sequence: TGTGCCAGCATGGAAGGGGGCCCTAGCACAGATACGCAGTATTTT.

This chain connects TRBV7-6 to TRBJ2-3; no clear D gene. Germline CDR1 is SGHVS and CDR2 is FNYEAQ. This CDR3 is 16 amino acids long. The germline V and J ends were trimmed by 0 bases and 8 bases, with 18 bases remaining between them. This CDR3 reads CASSLAVDGVGGTQYF. The CDR3 nucleotides are TGTGCCAGCAGCTTAGCGGTTGATGGGGTTGGTGGTACGCAGTATTTT.

This clonotype has a handful of counts. This chain connects TRBV7-9 to TRBJ2-1; no definite D call. Germline CDR1 SEHNR, CDR2 FQNEAQ (reference sequence). CDR3 length: 14 amino acids. V was trimmed by 4 bases and J by 0 bases, leaving 7 bases between them. Here the CDR3 reads CASSSQSSYNEQFF. The CDR3 DNA follows: TGTGCCAGCAGCTCCCAGAGCTCCTACAATGAGCAGTTCTTC.

This clonotype was counted only a few times. The rearrangement joins TRBV27 to TRBJ2-2, with D hard to call. Germline CDR1 is MNHEY and CDR2 is SMNVEV (reference sequence). The CDR3 is made up of 13 amino acids. Between the trimmed V and J ends, which lost 6 bases and 5 bases, there was a span of 10 bases. The CDR3 sequence: CASRRGGTGELFF. The CDR3 DNA is TGTGCCAGCAGGCGCGGCGGTACCGGGGAGCTGTTTTTT.

There are a few counts of this clonotype. The chain recombines TRBV29-1 with TRBJ1-2, with D possibly being TRBD1 (5 bases). Deletions cut 1 base from V and 4 bases from J, with 16 bases between. This CDR3 comprises 15 residues. The germline V gene has CDR1 SQVTM and CDR2 ANQGSEA. This CDR3 reads CSVEVIGATSYGYTF. The CDR3 DNA reads as TGCAGCGTTGAAGTCATAGGGGCGACTAGCTATGGCTACACCTTC.

The genes are TRBV28 and TRBJ2-7; D is possibly TRBD1 (5 bases). Germline V gene sequence: CDR1 MDHEN, CDR2 SYDVKM. Trimming shortened V by 5 bases and J by 1 base, and 12 bases separated the two germline ends. CDR3 length: 14 residues. The CDR3 DNA reads as TGTGCCAGCAGTCTGGACATCCCATCCTACGAGCAGTACTTC. It translates to CASSLDIPSYEQYF.

V gene TRBV25-1 combines with J gene TRBJ2-1; the match to TRBD2 covers 8 bases. V shed 1 base, J shed 10 bases, and the junction held 9 bases outside the gene matches. The length of the CDR3 is 15 residues. Germline V gene sequence: CDR1 MGHDK, CDR2 SYGVNS. CDR3 sequence reads: CASSESGGGHREQFF. The CDR3 bases are TGTGCCAGCAGTGAATCTGGCGGGGGGCATCGGGAGCAGTTCTTC.

This clonotype was counted only a few times. The rearrangement links TRBV29-1 to TRBJ2-3, with 7 bases lining up with TRBD2. In germline, CDR1 is SQVTM, CDR2 ANQGSEA. The junction had 10 bases not matched to a gene; V was cut back by 2 bases and J by 8 bases. The CDR3 is made up of 14 amino acids. The CDR3, as DNA: TGCAGCGTTGAATCCCGTCTAGCGGTGGTTACGCAGTATTTT. This gives the protein CSVESRLAVVTQYF.

The gene calls are TRBV7-2 and TRBJ2-1; D is unclear. V was clipped by 2 bases and J by 6 bases, with 14 bases between them. Germline V lookup: CDR1 SGHTA, CDR2 FQGNSA. CDR3 length: 15 residues. CDR3 sequence: CASSLFRAGSNEQFF. The CDR3 DNA sequence: TGTGCCAGCAGCTTATTCCGGGCCGGTAGCAATGAGCAGTTCTTC. The full variable domain, its missing parts supplied by reference TRBV7-2 and TRBJ2-1, is GAGVSQSPSNKVTEKGKDVELRCDPISGHTALYWYRQSLGQGLEFLIYFQGNSAPDKSGLPSDRFSAERTGGSVSTLTIQRTQQEDSAVYLCASSLFRAGSNEQFFGPGTRLTVL.

V usage is TRBV12-3 or TRBV12-4 and J usage is TRBJ2-7; 7 bases map to TRBD1. V dropped 3 bases and J dropped 2; count of bases not matched to a gene: 4. The CDR3 is 14 residues long. The DNA of the CDR3 is TGTGCCAGCAGTTTCATGGGGACAGCCTACGAGCAGTACTTC. Translation gives CASSFMGTAYEQYF.

This clonotype was picked up a small number of times. This sequence joins TRBV4-1 and TRBJ1-5, with D possibly being TRBD1 (5 bases). The CDR3 loop spans 13 amino acids. Germline V gene sequence: CDR1 MGHRA, CDR2 YSYEKL. V shed 1 base and J shed 7 bases, with 8 bases lying between them. The CDR3 bases are TGCGCCAGCAGCCAAGGAGGGACGCAGCCCCAGCATTTT. This encodes CASSQGGTQPQHF.

This clonotype came up a few times. The chain recombines TRBV20-1 with TRBJ2-3; perhaps TRBD1 as D (5 bases). V lost 8 bases and J lost 0, with 12 bases in between. Germline CDR1 reads DFQATT; CDR2 reads SNEGSKA (reference sequence). The CDR3 is 13 residues long. CDR3 loop: CSPLQGSTDTQYF. CDR3 sequence (DNA): TGCAGTCCTCTCCAGGGTAGCACAGATACGCAGTATTTT.

The chain's CDR3 is CASRAGGDYEQYF. CDR3 in DNA: TGTGCCAGTAGAGCGGGGGGGGACTACGAGCAGTACTTC. The chain uses TRBV19 and TRBJ2-7; 10 bases fit TRBD2. This CDR3 region has 13 residues. Losses at the gene ends were 6 bases for V and 3 bases for J; bases not matched to a gene: 2. From germline, CDR1 is LNHDA and CDR2 SQIVND (reference sequence).

The table lists this clonotype with a few counts. This rearrangement joins TRBV9 to TRBJ1-1; unclear D gene. Germline V CDR1 and CDR2: SGDLS, YYNGEE. The CDR3 is 14 amino acids. V lost 1 base and J 1 base, leaving 8 bases between the germline ends. As DNA, the CDR3 is TGTGCCAGCAGCGTAACGGGAACGAACACTGAAGCTTTCTTT. Protein: CASSVTGTNTEAFF.

This clonotype appeared a few times. The chain combines TRBV20-1 with TRBJ2-6; possibly TRBD2 for D (5 bases). The CDR3 contains 16 residues. Germline V gene lookup returns CDR1 DFQATT and CDR2 SNEGSKA (reference sequence). Trimming removed 0 bases from V and 0 bases from J, with 9 bases in between. The CDR3 sequence is CSARDRRGSGANVLTF. The DNA of the CDR3 is TGCAGTGCTAGAGATAGACGGGGCTCTGGGGCCAACGTCCTGACTTTC.